The 7 T cell receptor beta chains below all came from one sample that was sequenced in a study of blood T cell repertoires in COVID-19. The repertoire was sequenced with immunoSEQ multiplex PCR; TCRdb's copy has only in-frame clones and lacks some. The sample holds under 350,000 clones, around 85% seen once. Sequencing was carried out using PBMCs or T cells enriched from blood (not recorded which). Receptors originate from a woman between 40 and 50 years old with acute COVID-19.

CDR3 in amino acids: CASSRGQGEEQPQHF. CDR3 bases: TGTGCCAGCAGCCGAGGACAGGGGGAGGAACAGCCCCAGCATTTT. The rearrangement uses TRBV4-2 and TRBJ1-5; 10 nucleotides align to TRBD1. Losses at the gene ends were 4 bases for V and 7 bases for J; bases not matched to a gene: 7. Germline assignment: CDR1 LGHNA and CDR2 YNFKEQ. The CDR3 is 15 amino acids.

The V and J genes are TRBV5-6 and TRBJ1-2; perhaps TRBD1 as D (6 bases). Germline V gives CDR1 SGHDT, CDR2 YYEEEE. V lost 4 bases and J lost 5, with 12 bases in between. CDR3 size: 13 residues. The CDR3 loop is CASSIGTLYGYTF. CDR3 bases: TGTGCCAGCAGCATCGGGACACTTTATGGCTACACCTTC.

The J gene is TRBJ2-1, the V gene TRBV7-3; 10 bases map to TRBD2. The CDR3 covers 14 residues. The V and J ends lost 2 bases and 16 bases, in that order; junction bases with no gene match: 11. Germline CDR1 and CDR2: SGHTA and FQGTGA. CDR3 loop: CASSLEVAGGPQFF. In DNA, the CDR3 is TGTGCCAGCAGCTTAGAGGTAGCGGGAGGTCCGCAATTCTTC.

This rearrangement joins TRBV19 to TRBJ2-3; the D is unclear. The CDR3 length is 14 residues. V was cut by 6 bases and J by 2 bases, with 12 bases left in between. Germline loops: CDR1 LNHDA, CDR2 SQIVND (reference sequence). CDR3 bases: TGTGCCAGTAGAGTTAAGACAAACACAGATACGCAGTATTTT. Residues: CASRVKTNTDTQYF.

The genes are TRBV7-8 and TRBJ1-2; D remains ambiguous. Germline V gives CDR1 SGHVS, CDR2 FQNEAQ. The CDR3 totals 15 residues. V lost 1 base and J 8 bases, leaving 17 bases between the germline ends. This CDR3 is CASSLDSNPPGGYTF. CDR3 sequence (DNA): TGTGCCAGCAGCTTAGATTCGAACCCGCCGGGGGGCTACACCTTC. Variable domain in full (rest from reference TRBV7-8 and TRBJ1-2): GAGVSQSPRYKVAKRGQDVALRCDPISGHVSLFWYQQALGQGPEFLTYFQNEAQLDKSGLPSDRFFAERPEGSVSTLKIQRTQQEDSAVYLCASSLDSNPPGGYTFGSGTRLTVV.

This rearrangement joins TRBV7-2 to TRBJ1-3; D might be TRBD1 (5 bases). The CDR3 runs to 16 residues. V lost 5 bases and J 2 bases, leaving 16 bases between the germline ends. Germline CDR1 SGHTA, CDR2 FQGNSA. The chain's CDR3 is CASSGGARQPGNTIYF. Here the CDR3 DNA reads TGTGCCAGCAGCGGAGGGGCTCGACAGCCTGGAAACACCATATATTTT.

CDR3 sequence reads: CASGRERDQPQHF. Written as DNA, the CDR3 is TGTGCCAGCGGGAGAGAACGGGATCAGCCCCAGCATTTT. The chain links TRBV2 to TRBJ1-5, with D unresolved. Germline CDR1 and CDR2: SNHLY and FYNNEI. Trimming shortened V by 8 bases and J by 5 bases, and 13 bases separated the two germline ends. CDR3 length: 13 amino acids.